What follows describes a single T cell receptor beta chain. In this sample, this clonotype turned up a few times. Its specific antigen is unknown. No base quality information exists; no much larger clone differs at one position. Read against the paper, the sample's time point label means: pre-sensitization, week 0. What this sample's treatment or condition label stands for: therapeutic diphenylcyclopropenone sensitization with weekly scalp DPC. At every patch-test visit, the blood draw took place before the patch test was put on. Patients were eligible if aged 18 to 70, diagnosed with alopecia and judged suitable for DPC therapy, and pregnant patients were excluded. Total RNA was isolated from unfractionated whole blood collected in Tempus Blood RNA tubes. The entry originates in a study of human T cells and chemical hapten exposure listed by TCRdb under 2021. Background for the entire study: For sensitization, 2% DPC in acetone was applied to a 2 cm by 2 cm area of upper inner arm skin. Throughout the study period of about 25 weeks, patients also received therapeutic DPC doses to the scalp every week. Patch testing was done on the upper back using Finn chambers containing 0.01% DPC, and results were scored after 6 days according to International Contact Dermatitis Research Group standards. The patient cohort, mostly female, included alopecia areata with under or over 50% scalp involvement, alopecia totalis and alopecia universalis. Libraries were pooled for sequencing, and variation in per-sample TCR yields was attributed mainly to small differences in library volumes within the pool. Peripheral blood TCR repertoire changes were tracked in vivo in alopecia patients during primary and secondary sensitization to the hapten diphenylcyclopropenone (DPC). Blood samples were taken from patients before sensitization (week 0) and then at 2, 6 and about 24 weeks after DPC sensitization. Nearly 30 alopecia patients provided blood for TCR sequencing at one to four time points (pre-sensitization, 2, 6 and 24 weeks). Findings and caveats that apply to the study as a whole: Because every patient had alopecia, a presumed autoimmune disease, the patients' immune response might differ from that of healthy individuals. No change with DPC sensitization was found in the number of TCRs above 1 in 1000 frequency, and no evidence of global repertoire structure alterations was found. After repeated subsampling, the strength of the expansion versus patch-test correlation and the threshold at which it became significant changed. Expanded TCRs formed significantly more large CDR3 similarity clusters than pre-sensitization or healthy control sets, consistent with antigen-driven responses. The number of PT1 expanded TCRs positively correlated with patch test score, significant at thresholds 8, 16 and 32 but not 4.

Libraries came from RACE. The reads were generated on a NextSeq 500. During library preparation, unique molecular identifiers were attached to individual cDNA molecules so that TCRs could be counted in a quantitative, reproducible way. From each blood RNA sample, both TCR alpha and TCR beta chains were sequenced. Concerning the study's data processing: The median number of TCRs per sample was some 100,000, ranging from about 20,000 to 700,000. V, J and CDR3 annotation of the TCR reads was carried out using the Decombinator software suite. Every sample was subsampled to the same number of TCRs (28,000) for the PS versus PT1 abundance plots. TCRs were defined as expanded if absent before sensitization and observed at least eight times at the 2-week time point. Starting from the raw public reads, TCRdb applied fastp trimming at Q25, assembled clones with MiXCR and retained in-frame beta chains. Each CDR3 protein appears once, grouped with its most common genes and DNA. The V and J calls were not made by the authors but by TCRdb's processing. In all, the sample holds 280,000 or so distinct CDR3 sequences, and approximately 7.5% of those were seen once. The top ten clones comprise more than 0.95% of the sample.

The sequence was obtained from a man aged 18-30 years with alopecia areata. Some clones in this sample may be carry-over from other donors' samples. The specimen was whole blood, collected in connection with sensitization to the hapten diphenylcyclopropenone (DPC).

Here is the DNA: TGTGCCAGCAGTTTAGAACAAAACATTCAGTACTTC. Its protein is CASSLEQNIQYF. Recombination joined TRBV12-3 or TRBV12-4 with TRBJ2-4, with an unclear D gene assignment. At the junction V is shortened by 1 base and J by 5 bases, with 3 bases in between. Measured from the cysteine to the phenylalanine, the CDR3 is 12 residues long. The CDR3 DNA has 36 bases and is translated from base 1.